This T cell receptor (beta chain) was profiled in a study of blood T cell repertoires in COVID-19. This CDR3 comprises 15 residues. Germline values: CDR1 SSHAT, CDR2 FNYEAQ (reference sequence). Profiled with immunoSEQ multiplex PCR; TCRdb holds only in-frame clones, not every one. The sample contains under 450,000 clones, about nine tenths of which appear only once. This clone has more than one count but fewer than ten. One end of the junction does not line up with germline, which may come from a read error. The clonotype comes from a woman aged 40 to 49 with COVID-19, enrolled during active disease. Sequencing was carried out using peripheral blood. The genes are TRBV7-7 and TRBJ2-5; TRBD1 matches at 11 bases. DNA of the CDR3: TGTGCTAGCAGCGTTCGGACAGGGGGCCGTGAGACCCAGTACTTC. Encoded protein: CASSVRTGGRETQYF.